One and the same sample provided the 23 T cell receptor beta chains below, sequenced in a study of blood T cell repertoires in COVID-19. The protocol was immunoSEQ multiplex PCR, while the TCRdb copy is restricted to in-frame clones and leaves out a portion. The repertoire consists of about 180,000 clones, with approximately 80% occurring once and the leading ten covering 5.5% to 7.5%. Sequencing was carried out using peripheral blood. All receptors derive from a human donor in a cohort sampled during active COVID-19.

The chain recombines TRBV30 with TRBJ1-2; D ambiguous. The germline V gene encodes CDR1 GTSNPN and CDR2 SVGIG (reference sequence). Trimming pared 2 bases from V and 2 bases from J, leaving 9 bases between. The CDR3 is 13 amino acids. DNA of the CDR3: TGTGCCTGGAGTTTCTGGAGCAACTATGGCTACACCTTC. Translation gives CAWSFWSNYGYTF. Supplemented by reference TRBV30 and TRBJ1-2, the full variable domain reads SQTIHQWPATLVQPVGSPLSLECTVEGTSNPNLYWYRQAAGRGLQLLFYSVGIGQISSEVPQNLSASRPQDRQFILSSKKLLLSDSGFYLCAWSFWSNYGYTFGSGTRLTVV.

The rearrangement uses TRBV7-9 and TRBJ1-3; D possibly corresponds to TRBD1 (6 bases). Trimming left V 2 bases short and J 2 bases short, with 13 bases between. The CDR3 spans 16 residues. Germline values: CDR1 SEHNR, CDR2 FQNEAQ (reference sequence). In nucleotides, the CDR3 is TGTGCCAGCAGCTTATCCCCACGGACAGCTGGAAACACCATATATTTT. Translation: CASSLSPRTAGNTIYF.

The rearrangement links TRBV5-1 to TRBJ2-7; a possible D gene is TRBD1 (6 bases). This CDR3 contains 15 residues. Trimming took 0 bases from V and 0 from J, leaving 10 bases between them. The germline gives CDR1 SGHRS, CDR2 YFSETQ. CDR3 protein: CASSLALDSSYEQYF. CDR3 nucleotide sequence: TGCGCCAGCAGCTTGGCCTTGGACAGCTCCTACGAGCAGTACTTC.

The V call is TRBV3-1 (or the pseudogene TRBV3-2), the J call TRBJ2-2; D is undetermined. With 4 bases removed from V and 3 bases from J, the gap between germline ends came to 6 bases. The V gene's germline CDR1 is LGHDT and CDR2 YNNKEL (reference sequence). This CDR3 contains 13 residues. The CDR3 DNA follows: TGTGCCAGCAGCCCCCCGGACACCGGGGAGCTGTTTTTT. This gives the protein CASSPPDTGELFF.

The chain joins TRBV2 to TRBJ1-1; D uncertain. From germline, CDR1 is SNHLY and CDR2 FYNNEI. V lost 1 base to trimming and J lost 3 bases, with 12 bases between them. CDR3 length: 15 residues. CDR3 amino acids: CASSEGAERYTEAFF. CDR3 DNA: TGTGCCAGCAGTGAAGGGGCAGAACGTTACACTGAAGCTTTCTTT.

The rearrangement uses TRBV6-5 and TRBJ1-1; no definite D call. V was clipped by 6 bases and J by 1 base, with 12 bases between them. Germline CDR1 MNHEY, CDR2 SVGAGI. This CDR3 has 14 residues. The CDR3 protein is CASSLVRANTEAFF. In DNA form, the CDR3 reads TGTGCCAGCAGCCTAGTGAGGGCGAACACTGAAGCTTTCTTT.

The rearrangement uses TRBV5-1 and TRBJ1-4, with TRBD1 matching over 7 bases. This CDR3 is 15 amino acids long. Trimming took 2 bases from V and 0 from J; bases not matched to a gene: 1. Germline lookup yields CDR1 SGHRS and CDR2 YFSETQ. CDR3 loop: CASSLGQATNEKLFF. DNA for the CDR3: TGCGCCAGCAGCTTAGGACAGGCAACTAATGAAAAACTGTTTTTT.

The chain joins TRBV19 to TRBJ1-1; no clear D. Germline values: CDR1 LNHDA, CDR2 SQIVND (reference sequence). The CDR3 runs to 13 residues. The V end was cut by 6 bases, the J end by 0 bases, with 8 bases between. The CDR3 coding sequence is TGTGCCAGTAGCCAGGTCCTGAACACTGAAGCTTTCTTT. Its protein product is CASSQVLNTEAFF.

The chain has TRBV3-1 (or the pseudogene TRBV3-2) and TRBJ2-3, with TRBD1 matching 9 bases. The V and J ends lost 0 bases and 1 base, in that order; junction bases with no gene match: 8. The germline V gene encodes CDR1 LGHDT and CDR2 YNNKEL (reference sequence). There are 18 residues in the CDR3. The CDR3 reads CASSQEGGGQGGTDTQYF. In DNA, the CDR3 is TGTGCCAGCAGCCAAGAGGGTGGGGGACAGGGCGGCACAGATACGCAGTATTTT.

CDR3 region: CASSFSGDGYTF. As DNA, the CDR3 is TGTGCCAGCAGTTTCTCAGGGGATGGCTACACCTTC. J is TRBJ1-2 and V is TRBV12-3 or TRBV12-4; D possibly corresponds to TRBD1 (6 bases). Between the trimmed V and J ends, which lost 3 bases and 6 bases, there was a span of 8 bases. The CDR3 length is 12 residues.

The chain couples TRBV5-6 to TRBJ1-1; D is perhaps TRBD1 (5 bases). The CDR3 spans 15 residues. Germline CDR1 and CDR2: SGHDT and YYEEEE. Trimming pared 3 bases from V and 2 bases from J, leaving 14 bases between. The CDR3 DNA sequence: TGTGCCAGCAGCTGGTTTACGGGGGTTAACACTGAAGCTTTCTTT. Its protein product is CASSWFTGVNTEAFF.

Concerning this clone: The junction departs from germline at one end; a sequencing error may be responsible. The rearrangement joins TRBV20-1 to TRBJ1-2, with TRBD1 matching over 7 bases. Germline CDR1 reads DFQATT; CDR2 reads SNEGSKA (reference sequence). CDR3 size: 11 residues. The CDR3 coding sequence is TGCAGTGTTAGACAGGGATATGGCTACACCTTC. Amino acid sequence: CSVRQGYGYTF.

The chain carries TRBV5-8 and TRBJ1-4; TRBD1 agrees at 8 bases. V shed 2 bases and J 0 bases; nucleotides not matched to a gene: 6. The CDR3 runs 17 residues. Germline assignment: CDR1 SGHTS and CDR2 YDEGEE. CDR3 region: CASSFGTGLATNEKLFF. For the CDR3, the DNA is TGTGCCAGCAGCTTCGGGACAGGCCTTGCAACTAATGAAAAACTGTTTTTT.

The J gene is TRBJ2-7, the V gene TRBV5-1; 9 bases are shared with TRBD1. From germline, CDR1 is SGHRS and CDR2 YFSETQ. The CDR3 covers 18 residues. J was trimmed by 5 bases and V by 5 bases; bases with no gene match: 20. As DNA, the CDR3 is TGCGCCAGCAGGCCGGACAGGGGAATCAAGGACGGCGGACACGAGCAGTACTTC. It codes for CASRPDRGIKDGGHEQYF.

The rearrangement uses TRBV4-2 and TRBJ2-5; a weak D match, TRBD2 (6 bases). The CDR3 extends over 14 amino acids. Deletions cut 4 bases from V and 4 bases from J, with 13 bases between. Germline CDR1 LGHNA, CDR2 YNFKEQ. As DNA, the CDR3 is TGTGCCAGCAGCCGGTACCAGGAGGGAGAGACCCAGTACTTC. Translation gives CASSRYQEGETQYF.

The CDR3 bases are TGTGCCAGCAGCTTACTAGGACTAGCGGGGTTAGGCTCCTACAATGAGCAGTTCTTC. Translating it yields CASSLLGLAGLGSYNEQFF. This chain connects TRBV11-2 to TRBJ2-1; 12 nucleotides agree with TRBD2. Germline-derived CDR1 and CDR2 are SGHAT and FQNNGV. V was clipped by 2 bases and J by 0 bases; unmatched bases: 8. The CDR3 sequence is 19 residues long.

The genes are TRBV30 and TRBJ2-1; D perhaps matches TRBD2 (6 bases). Germline lookup yields CDR1 GTSNPN and CDR2 SVGIG (reference sequence). This CDR3 is built from 13 residues. The V and J ends lost 3 bases and 2 bases respectively, with 8 bases between them. The CDR3 nucleotides read TGTGCCTGGAGGGGCGGGGCCTACAATGAGCAGTTCTTC. It encodes CAWRGGAYNEQFF.

This chain uses TRBV11-2 with TRBJ2-7; D might be TRBD1 (5 bases). Between the trimmed V and J ends, which lost 6 bases and 5 bases, there was a span of 11 bases. The CDR3 has 12 amino acids. The germline V gene has CDR1 SGHAT and CDR2 FQNNGV. The CDR3 is CASSLGHDEQYF. The CDR3 coding sequence is TGTGCCAGCAGTTTGGGGCATGACGAGCAGTACTTC.

The chain carries TRBV2 and TRBJ1-1; D might be TRBD1 (6 bases). CDR1 is SNHLY and CDR2 is FYNNEI in the germline V gene. The CDR3 is made up of 17 amino acids. With 4 bases removed from V and 0 bases from J, the gap between germline ends came to 18 bases. CDR3 amino acids: CASSVAGAPHVNTEAFF. The CDR3 DNA reads as TGTGCCAGCAGTGTTGCGGGGGCGCCCCATGTGAACACTGAAGCTTTCTTT.

This clone was seen more than once but under ten times. The CDR3 is CASILDRDGYGYTF. Written as DNA, the CDR3 is TGTGCCAGCATCTTAGACAGGGATGGATATGGCTACACCTTC. This sequence joins TRBV6-5 and TRBJ1-2; TRBD1 aligns across 7 bases. V shed 7 bases, J shed 5 bases, and the junction held 10 bases outside the gene matches. The CDR3 is made up of 14 amino acids. Germline CDR1 reads MNHEY; CDR2 reads SVGAGI.

The genes are TRBV21-1 and TRBJ2-7; TRBD2, the table's D call, was not compared with the DNA. TRBV21-1 is described as a pseudogene. The CDR3 contains 13 residues. CDR3 region: CASSKKGGCEQYF. Here the CDR3 DNA reads TGTGCCAGCAGCAAAAAGGGGGGGTGCGAGCAGTACTTC.

The chain links TRBV11-2 to TRBJ2-7; 9 bases agree with TRBD1. The CDR3 extends over 16 amino acids. V was pared by 0 bases and J by 4 bases, with 7 bases of the junction left unmatched. The germline CDR1 and CDR2 sequences are SGHAT and FQNNGV. CDR3 DNA sequence: TGTGCCAGCAGCTTAGATGGGGACAGGGAACGATACGAGCAGTACTTC. Translated, it gives CASSLDGDRERYEQYF. The whole variable domain, filled in from reference TRBV11-2 and TRBJ2-7, reads EAGVAQSPRYKIIEKRQSVAFWCNPISGHATLYWYQQILGQGPKLLIQFQNNGVVDDSQLPKDRFSAERLKGVDSTLKIQPAKLEDSAVYLCASSLDGDRERYEQYFGPGTRLTVT.

The chain is built from TRBV5-6 and TRBJ2-7; tentatively, D is TRBD1 (6 bases). V lost 4 bases and J 6 bases, leaving 23 bases between the germline ends. CDR1 and CDR2 (germline): SGHDT, YYEEEE. The CDR3 has 16 amino acids. The CDR3, as DNA: TGTGCCAGCAGCCCCACTCGAGTGACAGGTTCGGGCGAGCAGTACTTC. It translates to CASSPTRVTGSGEQYF.